The 3 T cell receptor beta chains reported below all come from one sample, sequenced in a study of identical twins. TCRdb recomputed calls from the 5' RACE reads with MiXCR, one row per CDR3 protein. This table has hundreds of thousands of distinct CDR3 sequences, 9% to 15% appearing once. The data also belong to a second study, concerning yellow fever vaccine responses in identical twins.

The sequencing sample was made of PBMCs. These receptor sequences come from a woman between 18 and 30 years old in good health.

This clonotype was detected many times. This chain joins TRBV5-1 and TRBJ2-3; tentatively, D is TRBD1 or TRBD2 (5 bases each). Germline CDR1 SGHRS, CDR2 YFSETQ. Trimming cost V 4 bases and J 1 base, with 13 bases left between them. This CDR3 has 15 residues. The CDR3 DNA reads as TGCGCCAGCAGCCCGGGTAGGGGAGGCACAGATACGCAGTATTTT. It is translated as CASSPGRGGTDTQYF.

This chain uses TRBV5-5 with TRBJ1-2; the match to TRBD1 covers 8 bases. V was clipped by 4 bases and J by 4 bases; unmatched bases: 3. CDR3 length: 13 amino acids. Germline lookup yields CDR1 SGHKS and CDR2 YYEKEE (reference sequence). CDR3 region: CASSGGTGYGYTF. In DNA, the CDR3 is TGTGCCAGCAGCGGCGGGACAGGCTATGGCTACACCTTC.

The chain recombines TRBV20-1 with TRBJ2-7, with D tentatively TRBD2 (6 bases). Trimming removed 1 base at V and 4 bases at J, with 17 bases between. The CDR3 runs to 15 residues. CDR1 is DFQATT and CDR2 is SNEGSKA in the germline V gene (reference sequence). This chain's CDR3 is CSARVNQGTQYEQYF. The CDR3 nucleotides read TGCAGTGCTAGAGTGAACCAAGGGACTCAATACGAGCAGTACTTC.